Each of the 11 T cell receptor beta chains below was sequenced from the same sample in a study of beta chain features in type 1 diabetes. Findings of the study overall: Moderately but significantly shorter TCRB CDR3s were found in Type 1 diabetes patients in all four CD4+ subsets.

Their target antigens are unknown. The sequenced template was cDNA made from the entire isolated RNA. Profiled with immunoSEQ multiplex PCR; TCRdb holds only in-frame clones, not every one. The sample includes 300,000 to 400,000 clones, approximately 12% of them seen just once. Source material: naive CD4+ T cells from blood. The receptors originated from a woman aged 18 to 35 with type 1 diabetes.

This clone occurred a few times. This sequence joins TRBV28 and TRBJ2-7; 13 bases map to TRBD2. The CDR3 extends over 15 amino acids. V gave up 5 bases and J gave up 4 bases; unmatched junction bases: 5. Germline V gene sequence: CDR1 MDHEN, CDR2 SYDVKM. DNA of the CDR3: TGTGCCAGCAGTCCTTGGACTAGCGGGAGATACGAGCAGTACTTC. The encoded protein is CASSPWTSGRYEQYF.

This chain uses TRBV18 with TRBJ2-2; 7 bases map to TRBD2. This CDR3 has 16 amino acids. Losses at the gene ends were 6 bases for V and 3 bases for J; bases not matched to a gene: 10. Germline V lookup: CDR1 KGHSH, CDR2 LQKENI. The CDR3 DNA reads TGTGCCAGCTCCCTCAGGGAGCGGGACGACACCGGGGAGCTGTTTTTT. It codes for CASSLRERDDTGELFF.

The CDR3 nucleotides are TGTGCCAGCAGCCCTGGGACAGCCAATCAGCCCCAGCATTTT. The encoded protein is CASSPGTANQPQHF. J is TRBJ1-5 and V is TRBV7-9, with TRBD1 matching 7 bases. From germline, CDR1 is SEHNR and CDR2 FQNEAQ (reference sequence). The V gene end was trimmed by 5 bases and the J gene end by 3 bases; junction bases not matched to a gene: 4. CDR3 length equals 14 residues. Looking up the rest from reference TRBV7-9 and TRBJ1-5 gives the full variable domain: DTGVSQNPRHKITKRGQNVTFRCDPISEHNRLYWYRQTLGQGPEFLTYFQNEAQLEKSRLLSDRFSAERPKGSFSTLEIQRTEQGDSAMYLCASSPGTANQPQHFGDGTRLSIL.

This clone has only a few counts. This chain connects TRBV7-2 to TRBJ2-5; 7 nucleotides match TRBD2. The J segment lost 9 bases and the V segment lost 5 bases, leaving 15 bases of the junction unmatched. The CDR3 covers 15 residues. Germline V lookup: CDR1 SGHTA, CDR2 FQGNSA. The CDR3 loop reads CASSPSGTRGEPQYF. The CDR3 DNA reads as TGTGCCAGCAGCCCGAGCGGGACCCGGGGGGAGCCCCAGTACTTC.

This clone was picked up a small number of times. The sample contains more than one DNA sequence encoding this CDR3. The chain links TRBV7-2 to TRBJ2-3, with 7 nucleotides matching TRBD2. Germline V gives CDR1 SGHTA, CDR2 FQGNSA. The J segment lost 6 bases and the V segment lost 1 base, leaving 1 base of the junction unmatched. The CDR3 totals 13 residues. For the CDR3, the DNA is TGTGCCAGCAGCTTAGGGCGGGGGGATACGCAGTATTTT. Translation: CASSLGRGDTQYF.

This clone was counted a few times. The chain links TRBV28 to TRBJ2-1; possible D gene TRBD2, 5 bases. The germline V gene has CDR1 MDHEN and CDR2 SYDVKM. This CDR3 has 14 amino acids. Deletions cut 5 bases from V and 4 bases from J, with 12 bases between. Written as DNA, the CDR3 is TGTGCCAGCAGTGAGAGGGAGAGGTACAATGAGCAGTTCTTC. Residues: CASSERERYNEQFF.

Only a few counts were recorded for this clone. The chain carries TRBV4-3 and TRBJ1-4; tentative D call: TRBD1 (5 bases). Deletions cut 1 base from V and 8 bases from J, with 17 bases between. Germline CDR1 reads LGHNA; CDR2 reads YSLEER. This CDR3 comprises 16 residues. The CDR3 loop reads CASSQGVDRLSEKLFF. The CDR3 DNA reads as TGCGCCAGCAGCCAAGGGGTCGACAGATTGTCGGAAAAACTGTTTTTT.

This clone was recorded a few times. CDR3 nucleotide sequence: TGTGCCAGCAGCTCTCCCGCTAGCGACAAAAACATTCAGTACTTC. The encoded protein is CASSSPASDKNIQYF. The rearrangement uses TRBV4-2 and TRBJ2-4; D possibly corresponds to TRBD2 (6 bases). V was pared by 5 bases and J by 3 bases, with 14 bases between. The germline gives CDR1 LGHNA, CDR2 YNFKEQ. The CDR3 sequence is 15 residues long.

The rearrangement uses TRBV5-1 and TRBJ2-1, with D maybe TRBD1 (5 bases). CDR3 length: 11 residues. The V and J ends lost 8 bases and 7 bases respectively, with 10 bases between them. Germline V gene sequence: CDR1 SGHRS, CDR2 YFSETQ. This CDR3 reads CASSRANEQFF. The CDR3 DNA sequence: TGCGCCAGTTCCAGGGCAAATGAGCAGTTCTTC.

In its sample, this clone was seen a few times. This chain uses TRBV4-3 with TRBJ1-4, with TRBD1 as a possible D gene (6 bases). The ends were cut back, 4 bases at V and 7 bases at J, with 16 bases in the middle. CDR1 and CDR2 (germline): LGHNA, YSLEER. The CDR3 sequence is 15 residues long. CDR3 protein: CASSPQRGGFEKLFF. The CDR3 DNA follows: TGCGCCAGCAGCCCACAGAGGGGGGGCTTTGAAAAACTGTTTTTT.

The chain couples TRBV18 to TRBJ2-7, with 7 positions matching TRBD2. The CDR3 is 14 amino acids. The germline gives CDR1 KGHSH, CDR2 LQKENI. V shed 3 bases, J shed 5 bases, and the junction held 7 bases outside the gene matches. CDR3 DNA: TGTGCCAGCTCACCCGGGGGGATCCTAAACGAGCAGTACGTC. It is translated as CASSPGGILNEQYV.